The sequence of this TCR beta chain was determined in a study of shared clonotypes between healthy human individuals. V gave up 4 bases and J gave up 7 bases; unmatched junction bases: 7. The V gene's germline CDR1 is SGHDT and CDR2 YYEEEE. The CDR3 extends over 14 amino acids. For every subset, genomic DNA was evenly distributed across several immunoSEQ plates. The repertoire was sequenced with immunoSEQ multiplex PCR; TCRdb's copy has only in-frame clones and lacks some. Here the sample spans hundreds of thousands of clones, around 79% being singletons. Nashville, Tennessee was home to all donors, each a Caucasian adult.

The chain uses TRBV5-6 and TRBJ1-4, with TRBD1 identical over 7 bases. This TCR was recovered from a middle-aged woman in good health. Some clones in this sample may be carry-over from other donors' samples. The sequenced sample was PBMCs. The CDR3 DNA reads as TGTGCCAGCAGCCTTGGACAGGTTACTGAAAAACTGTTTTTT. Translated, it gives CASSLGQVTEKLFF.